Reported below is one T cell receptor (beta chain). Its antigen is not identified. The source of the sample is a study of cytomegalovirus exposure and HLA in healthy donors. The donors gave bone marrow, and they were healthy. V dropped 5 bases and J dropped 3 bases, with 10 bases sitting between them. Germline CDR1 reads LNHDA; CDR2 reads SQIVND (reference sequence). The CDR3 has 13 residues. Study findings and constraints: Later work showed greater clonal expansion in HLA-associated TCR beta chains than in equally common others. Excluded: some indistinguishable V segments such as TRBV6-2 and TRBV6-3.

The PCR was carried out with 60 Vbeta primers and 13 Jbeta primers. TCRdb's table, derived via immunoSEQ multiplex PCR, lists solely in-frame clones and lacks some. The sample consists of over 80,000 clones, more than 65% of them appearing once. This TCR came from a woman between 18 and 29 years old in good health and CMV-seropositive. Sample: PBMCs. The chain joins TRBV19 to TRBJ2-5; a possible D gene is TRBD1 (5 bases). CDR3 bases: TGTGCCAGTAGTTTAGGACACAAAGAGACCCAGTACTTC. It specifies CASSLGHKETQYF.